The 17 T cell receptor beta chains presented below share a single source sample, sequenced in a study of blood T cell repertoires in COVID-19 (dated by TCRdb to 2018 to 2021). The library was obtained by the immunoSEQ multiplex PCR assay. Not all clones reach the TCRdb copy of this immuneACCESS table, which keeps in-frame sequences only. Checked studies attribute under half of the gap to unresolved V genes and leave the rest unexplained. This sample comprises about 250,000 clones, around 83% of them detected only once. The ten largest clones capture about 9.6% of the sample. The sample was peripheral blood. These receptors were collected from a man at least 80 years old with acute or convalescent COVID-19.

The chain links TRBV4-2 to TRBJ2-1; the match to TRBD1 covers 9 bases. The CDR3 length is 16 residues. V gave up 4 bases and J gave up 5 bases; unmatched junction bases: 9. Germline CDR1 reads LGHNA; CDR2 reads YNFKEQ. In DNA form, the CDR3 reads TGTGCCAGCAGCCGGATTGGGACAGGGACTGACAATGAGCAGTTCTTC. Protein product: CASSRIGTGTDNEQFF.

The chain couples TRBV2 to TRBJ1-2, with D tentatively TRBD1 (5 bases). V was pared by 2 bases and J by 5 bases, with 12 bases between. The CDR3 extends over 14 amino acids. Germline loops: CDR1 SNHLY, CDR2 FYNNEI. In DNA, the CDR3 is TGTGCCAGCAGTGAATTCGGGGGAAAGTATGGCTACACCTTC. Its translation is CASSEFGGKYGYTF. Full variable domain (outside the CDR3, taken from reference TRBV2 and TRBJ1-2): EPEVTQTPSHQVTQMGQEVILRCVPISNHLYFYWYRQILGQKVEFLVSFYNNEISEKSEIFDDQFSVERPDGSNFTLKIRSTKLEDSAMYFCASSEFGGKYGYTFGSGTRLTVV.

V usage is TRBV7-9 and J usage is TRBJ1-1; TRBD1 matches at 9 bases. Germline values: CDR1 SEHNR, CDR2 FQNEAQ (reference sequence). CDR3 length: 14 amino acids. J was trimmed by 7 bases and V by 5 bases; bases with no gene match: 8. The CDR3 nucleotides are TGTGCCAGCAGCCGTCCGGGACAGGGAAGTGAAGCTTTCTTT. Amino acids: CASSRPGQGSEAFF.

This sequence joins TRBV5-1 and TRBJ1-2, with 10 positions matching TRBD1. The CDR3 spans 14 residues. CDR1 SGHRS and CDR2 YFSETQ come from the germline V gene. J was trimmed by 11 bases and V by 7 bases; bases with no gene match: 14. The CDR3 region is CASRENWGQGRYTF. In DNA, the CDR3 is TGCGCCAGCCGCGAAAACTGGGGACAGGGGAGGTACACCTTC.

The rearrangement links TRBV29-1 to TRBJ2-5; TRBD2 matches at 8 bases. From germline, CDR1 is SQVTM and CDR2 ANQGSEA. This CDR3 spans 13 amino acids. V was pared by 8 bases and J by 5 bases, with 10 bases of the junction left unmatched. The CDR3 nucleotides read TGCAGCACACGGACTAGCAAGGGGGAGACCCAGTACTTC. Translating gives CSTRTSKGETQYF.

The CDR3 sequence is CASSLVVSGTGNEKLFF. The CDR3 DNA follows: TGTGCCAGCAGCTTAGTAGTATCCGGGACAGGGAACGAAAAACTGTTTTTT. The chain has TRBV7-2 and TRBJ1-4, with 9 bases aligning to TRBD1. CDR1 is SGHTA and CDR2 is FQGNSA in the germline V gene. CDR3 length equals 17 residues. The ends lost 1 base at V and 8 bases at J; junction bases unmatched: 11.

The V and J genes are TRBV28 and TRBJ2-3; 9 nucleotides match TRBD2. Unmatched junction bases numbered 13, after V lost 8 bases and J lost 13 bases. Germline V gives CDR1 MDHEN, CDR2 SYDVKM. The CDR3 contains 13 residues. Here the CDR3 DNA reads TGTGCCAGCCTCCGGACTAGCGCATTTTTTAAGTATTTT. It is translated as CASLRTSAFFKYF.

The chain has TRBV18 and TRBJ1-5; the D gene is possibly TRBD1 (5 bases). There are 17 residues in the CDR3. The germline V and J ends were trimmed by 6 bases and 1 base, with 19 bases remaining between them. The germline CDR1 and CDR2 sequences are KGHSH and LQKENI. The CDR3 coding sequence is TGTGCCAGCTCTTCAAATCGGGCAGGGATGAGCAATCAGCCCCAGCATTTT. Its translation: CASSSNRAGMSNQPQHF. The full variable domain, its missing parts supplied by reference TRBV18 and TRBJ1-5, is NAGVMQNPRHLVRRRGQEARLRCSPMKGHSHVYWYRQLPEEGLKFMVYLQKENIIDESGMPKERFSAEFPKEGPSILRIQQVVRGDSAAYFCASSSNRAGMSNQPQHFGDGTRLSIL.

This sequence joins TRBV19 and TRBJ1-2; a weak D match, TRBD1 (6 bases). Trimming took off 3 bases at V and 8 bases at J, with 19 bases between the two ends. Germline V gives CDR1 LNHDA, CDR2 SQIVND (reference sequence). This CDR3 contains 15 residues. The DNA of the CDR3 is TGTGCCAGTAGTATGGCCCCGACAGGATCGGAGGGCTACACCTTC. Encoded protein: CASSMAPTGSEGYTF.

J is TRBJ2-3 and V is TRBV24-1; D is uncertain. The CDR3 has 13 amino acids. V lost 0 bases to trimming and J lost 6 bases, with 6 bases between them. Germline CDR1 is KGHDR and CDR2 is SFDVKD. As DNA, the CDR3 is TGTGCCACCAGTGATTTGTGGCGGGATACGCAGTATTTT. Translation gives CATSDLWRDTQYF.

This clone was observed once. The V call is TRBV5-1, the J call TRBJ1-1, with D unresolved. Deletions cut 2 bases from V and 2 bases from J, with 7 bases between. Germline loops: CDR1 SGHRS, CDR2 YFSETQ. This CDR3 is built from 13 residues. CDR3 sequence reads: CASSFEFNTEAFF. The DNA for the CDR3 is TGCGCCAGCAGCTTTGAGTTTAACACTGAAGCTTTCTTT.

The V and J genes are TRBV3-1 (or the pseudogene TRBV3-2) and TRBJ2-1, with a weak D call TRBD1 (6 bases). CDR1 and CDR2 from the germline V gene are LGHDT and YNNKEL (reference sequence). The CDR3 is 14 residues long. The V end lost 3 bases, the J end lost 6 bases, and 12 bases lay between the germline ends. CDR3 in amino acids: CASSHPGTRNEQFF. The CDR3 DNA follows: TGTGCCAGCAGCCACCCCGGGACACGCAATGAGCAGTTCTTC.

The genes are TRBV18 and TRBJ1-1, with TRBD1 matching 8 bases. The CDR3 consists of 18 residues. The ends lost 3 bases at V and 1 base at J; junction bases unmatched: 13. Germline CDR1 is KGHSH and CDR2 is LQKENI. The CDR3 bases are TGTGCCAGCTCACCCACTCGGACAGGGAAGGGGGCGAACACTGAAGCTTTCTTT. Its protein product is CASSPTRTGKGANTEAFF.

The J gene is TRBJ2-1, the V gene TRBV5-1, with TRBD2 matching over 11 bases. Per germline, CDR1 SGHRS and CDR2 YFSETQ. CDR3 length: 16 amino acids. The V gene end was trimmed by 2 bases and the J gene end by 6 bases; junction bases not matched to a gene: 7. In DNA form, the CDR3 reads TGCGCCAGCAGCTTTCGGACTAGCGGGTCATCCAATGAGCAGTTCTTC. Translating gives CASSFRTSGSSNEQFF. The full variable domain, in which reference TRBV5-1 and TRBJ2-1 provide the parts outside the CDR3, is KAGVTQTPRYLIKTRGQQVTLSCSPISGHRSVSWYQQTPGQGLQFLFEYFSETQRNKGNFPGRFSGRQFSNSRSEMNVSTLELGDSALYLCASSFRTSGSSNEQFFGPGTRLTVL.

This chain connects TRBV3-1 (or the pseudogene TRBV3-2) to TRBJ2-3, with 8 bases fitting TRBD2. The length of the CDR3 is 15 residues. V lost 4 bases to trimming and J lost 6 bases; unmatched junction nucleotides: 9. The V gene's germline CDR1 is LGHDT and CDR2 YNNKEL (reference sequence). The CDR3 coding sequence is TGTGCCAGCAGCCTCCCGGGACTAGGTTACGATACGCAGTATTTT. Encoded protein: CASSLPGLGYDTQYF.

CDR3 coding DNA: TGTGCCAGCAGGATCGAGTCGGATACGCAGTATTTT. It codes for CASRIESDTQYF. This sequence joins TRBV12-3 or TRBV12-4 and TRBJ2-3; D gene uncertain. The ends were cut back, 6 bases at V and 6 bases at J, with 10 bases in the middle. The CDR3 covers 12 residues.

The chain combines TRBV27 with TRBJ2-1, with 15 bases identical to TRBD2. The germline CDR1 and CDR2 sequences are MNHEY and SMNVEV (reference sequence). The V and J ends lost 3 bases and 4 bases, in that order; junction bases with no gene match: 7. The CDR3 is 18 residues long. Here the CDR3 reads CASSFQRTSGGAYNEQFF. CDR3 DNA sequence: TGTGCCAGCAGTTTTCAGCGGACTAGCGGGGGGGCATACAATGAGCAGTTCTTC.